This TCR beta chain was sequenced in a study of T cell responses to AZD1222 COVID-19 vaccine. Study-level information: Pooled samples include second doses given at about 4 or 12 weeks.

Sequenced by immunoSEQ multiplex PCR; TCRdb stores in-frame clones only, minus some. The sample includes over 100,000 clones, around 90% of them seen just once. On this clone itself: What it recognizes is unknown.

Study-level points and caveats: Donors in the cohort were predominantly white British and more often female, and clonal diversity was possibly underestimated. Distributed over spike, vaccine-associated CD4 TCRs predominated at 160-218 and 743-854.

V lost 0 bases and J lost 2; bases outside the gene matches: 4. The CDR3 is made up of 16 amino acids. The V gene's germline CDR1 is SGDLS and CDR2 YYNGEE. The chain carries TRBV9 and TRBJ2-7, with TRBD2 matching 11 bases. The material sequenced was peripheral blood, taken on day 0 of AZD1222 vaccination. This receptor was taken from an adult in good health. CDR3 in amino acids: CASSVDDSGGAYEQYF. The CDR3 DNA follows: TGTGCCAGCAGCGTAGATGATAGCGGGGGGGCCTACGAGCAGTACTTC.